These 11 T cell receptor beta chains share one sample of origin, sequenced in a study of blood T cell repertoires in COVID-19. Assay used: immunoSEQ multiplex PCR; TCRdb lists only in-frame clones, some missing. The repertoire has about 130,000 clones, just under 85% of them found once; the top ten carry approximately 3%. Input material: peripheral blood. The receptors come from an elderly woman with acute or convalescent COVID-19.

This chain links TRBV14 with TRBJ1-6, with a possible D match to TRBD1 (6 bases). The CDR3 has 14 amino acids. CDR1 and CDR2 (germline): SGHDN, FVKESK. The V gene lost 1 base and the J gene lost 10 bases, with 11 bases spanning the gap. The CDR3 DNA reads TGTGCCAGCAGCCAAGCGGGACAAGACTCACCCCTCCACTTT. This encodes CASSQAGQDSPLHF.

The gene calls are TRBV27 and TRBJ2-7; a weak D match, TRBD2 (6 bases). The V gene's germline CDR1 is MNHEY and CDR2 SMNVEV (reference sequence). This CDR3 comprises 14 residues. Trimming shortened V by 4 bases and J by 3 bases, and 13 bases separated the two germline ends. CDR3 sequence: CASSSRDSIYEQYF. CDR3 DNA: TGTGCCAGCAGTTCCCGGGACTCTATCTACGAGCAGTACTTC.

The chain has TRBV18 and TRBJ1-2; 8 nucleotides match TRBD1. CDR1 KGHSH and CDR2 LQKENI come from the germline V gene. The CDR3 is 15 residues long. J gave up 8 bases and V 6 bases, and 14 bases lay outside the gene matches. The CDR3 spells CASSPQGAASKGYTF. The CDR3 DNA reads TGTGCCAGCTCCCCTCAGGGGGCAGCTTCTAAGGGCTACACCTTC.

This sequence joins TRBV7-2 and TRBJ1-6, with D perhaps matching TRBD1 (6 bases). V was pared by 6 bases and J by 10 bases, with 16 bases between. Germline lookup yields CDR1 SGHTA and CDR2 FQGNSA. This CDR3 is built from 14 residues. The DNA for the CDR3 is TGTGCCAGCAGTTCAACGGGGGGCTGGTCACCCCTCCACTTT. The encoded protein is CASSSTGGWSPLHF.

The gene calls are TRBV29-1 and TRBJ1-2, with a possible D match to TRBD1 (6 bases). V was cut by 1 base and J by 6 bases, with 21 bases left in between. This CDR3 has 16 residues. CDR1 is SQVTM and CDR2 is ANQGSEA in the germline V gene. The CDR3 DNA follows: TGCAGCGTTGAAGGGGATCGGGGGGGCGTATTGGATGGCTACACCTTC. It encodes CSVEGDRGGVLDGYTF.

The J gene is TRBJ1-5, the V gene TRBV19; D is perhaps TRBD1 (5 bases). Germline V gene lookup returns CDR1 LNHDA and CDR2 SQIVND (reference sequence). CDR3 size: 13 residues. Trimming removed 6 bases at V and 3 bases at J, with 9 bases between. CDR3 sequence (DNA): TGTGCCAGTAGAACGACAGACAATCAGCCCCAGCATTTT. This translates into CASRTTDNQPQHF. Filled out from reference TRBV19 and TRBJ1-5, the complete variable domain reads DGGITQSPKYLFRKEGQNVTLSCEQNLNHDAMYWYRQDPGQGLRLIYYSQIVNDFQKGDIAEGYSVSREKKESFPLTVTSAQKNPTAFYLCASRTTDNQPQHFGDGTRLSIL.

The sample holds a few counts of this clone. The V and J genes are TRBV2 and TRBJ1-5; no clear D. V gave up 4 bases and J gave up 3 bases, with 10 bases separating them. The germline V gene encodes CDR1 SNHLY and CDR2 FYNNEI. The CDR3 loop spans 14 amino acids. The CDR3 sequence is CASSGSGNNQPQHF. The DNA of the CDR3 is TGTGCCAGCAGTGGATCGGGTAACAATCAGCCCCAGCATTTT.

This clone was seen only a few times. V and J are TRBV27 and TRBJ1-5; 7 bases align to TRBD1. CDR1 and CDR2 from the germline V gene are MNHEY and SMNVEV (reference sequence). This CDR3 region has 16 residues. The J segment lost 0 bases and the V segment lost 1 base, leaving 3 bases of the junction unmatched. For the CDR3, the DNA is TGTGCCAGCAGTTTATTCGGGACAGTTAGCAATCAGCCCCAGCATTTT. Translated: CASSLFGTVSNQPQHF.

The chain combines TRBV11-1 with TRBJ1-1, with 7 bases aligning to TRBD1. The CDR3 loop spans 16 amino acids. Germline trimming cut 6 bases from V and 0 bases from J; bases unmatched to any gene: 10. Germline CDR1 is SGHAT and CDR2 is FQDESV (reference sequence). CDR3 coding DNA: TGTGCCAGCAGATCTGGAGGGACAGTTATGAACACTGAAGCTTTCTTT. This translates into CASRSGGTVMNTEAFF.

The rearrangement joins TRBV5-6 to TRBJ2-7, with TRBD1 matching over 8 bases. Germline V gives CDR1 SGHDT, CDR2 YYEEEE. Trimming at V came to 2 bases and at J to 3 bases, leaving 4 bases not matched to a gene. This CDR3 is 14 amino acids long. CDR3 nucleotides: TGTGCCAGCAGCTTAACGGGACAGGTCTACGAGCAGTACTTC. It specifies CASSLTGQVYEQYF.

The CDR3 loop is CASSQGQSISYEQYF. DNA of the CDR3: TGTGCCAGCTCGCAGGGACAGAGCATCTCCTACGAGCAGTACTTC. The chain links TRBV18 to TRBJ2-7, with TRBD1 matching 7 bases. The CDR3 loop spans 15 amino acids. The junction had 8 bases not matched to a gene; V was cut back by 6 bases and J by 0 bases. The germline V gene encodes CDR1 KGHSH and CDR2 LQKENI. The full variable domain, its missing parts supplied by reference TRBV18 and TRBJ2-7, is NAGVMQNPRHLVRRRGQEARLRCSPMKGHSHVYWYRQLPEEGLKFMVYLQKENIIDESGMPKERFSAEFPKEGPSILRIQQVVRGDSAAYFCASSQGQSISYEQYFGPGTRLTVT.